The present T cell receptor (beta chain) was sequenced within a study of cytomegalovirus exposure and HLA in healthy donors. The PCR contained 60 Vbeta and 13 Jbeta primers. Assay: immunoSEQ multiplex PCR; the TCRdb copy retains only in-frame clones and omits some. The profile shows about 210,000 clones, about 80% of them singletons. This receptor was obtained from a man in his forties in good health and CMV-seropositive. Sequencing was done on a sample of PBMCs.

CDR3 loop: CAWSVLDRNSPLHF. The DNA of the CDR3 is TGTGCCTGGAGTGTACTGGACAGAAATTCACCCCTCCACTTT. The chain links TRBV30 to TRBJ1-6; possibly TRBD1 for D (6 bases). CDR1 and CDR2 (germline): GTSNPN, SVGIG (reference sequence). The ends were cut back, 0 bases at V and 7 bases at J, with 10 bases in the middle. The CDR3 runs 14 residues.